Here is one T cell receptor (beta chain) with its context. Adult donors, all healthy and HIV-negative, had no recent acute infections or vaccinations. Each sample came from a Caucasian adult donor living in Nashville, Tennessee. Profiling relied on immunoSEQ multiplex PCR, and the TCRdb table lists in-frame clones only, not all of them. The sample includes approximately 2.5 million clones, roughly nine tenths seen only once; the top ten take 0.13% to 0.15%. V lost 7 bases, J lost 3 bases, and 18 bases lay in between. Germline V gives CDR1 MNHNS, CDR2 SASEGT. CDR3 length: 15 amino acids. The data were obtained in a study of shared clonotypes between healthy human individuals.

The source of this sequence is a man between 18 and 29 years old in good health. Sequencing was performed on naive CD4+ T cells sorted from blood. The subset here: CD45RA+ positively selected. This sequence joins TRBV6-1 and TRBJ1-2; a possible D gene is TRBD1 (6 bases). The CDR3 region has the DNA TGTGCCAGCAAAGTAGGAGGGGGGGCGGACTATGGCTACACCTTC. Protein sequence: CASKVGGGADYGYTF.